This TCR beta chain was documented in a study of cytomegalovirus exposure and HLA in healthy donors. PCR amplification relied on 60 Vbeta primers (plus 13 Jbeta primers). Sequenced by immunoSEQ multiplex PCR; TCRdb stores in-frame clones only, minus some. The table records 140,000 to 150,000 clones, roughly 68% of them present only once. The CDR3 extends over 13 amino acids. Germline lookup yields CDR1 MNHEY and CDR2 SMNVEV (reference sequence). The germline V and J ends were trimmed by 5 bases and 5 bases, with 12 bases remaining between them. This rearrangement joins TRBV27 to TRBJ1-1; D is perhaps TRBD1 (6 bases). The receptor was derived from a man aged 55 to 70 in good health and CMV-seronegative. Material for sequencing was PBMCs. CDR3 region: CASSPHRETEAFF. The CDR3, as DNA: TGTGCCAGCAGTCCCCACAGGGAAACTGAAGCTTTCTTT.